The sample holds many counts of the clone carrying this T cell receptor beta chain. No antigen is known for it. The source of the sample is a study of identical twins. Study-wide points: Out-of-frame alpha sequences common to twins exhibited a surplus of low generation probability. Interpretation of the results relied on cross-sectional statistical analysis and not on following the same donors. Fewer insertions were carried by abundant cord blood beta clonotypes, but none was seen in memory repertoires.

Addition of a universal primer site occurred through template switching, and cDNA carried unique molecular identifiers. One entry per CDR3 protein, called by TCRdb with MiXCR from the 5' RACE reads. Counted here are around 490,000 distinct CDR3 sequences, 20% to 25% occurring once; the ten biggest clones make up 0.45% to 0.5%. These data are also associated with another study on yellow fever vaccine responses in identical twins.

Input material: CD4+ T cells sorted from blood. The clonotype comes from a woman aged 18 to 35 in good health.

The CDR3 region has the DNA TGCAGTGCTAGACCCCGGACTTCCCCAGTGGGCACCATATATTTT. Protein sequence: CSARPRTSPVGTIYF. The rearrangement uses TRBV20-1 and TRBJ1-3; D not resolved. CDR1 and CDR2 from the germline V gene are DFQATT and SNEGSKA (reference sequence). Trimming took off 2 bases at V and 9 bases at J, with 20 bases between the two ends. The CDR3 has 15 residues.